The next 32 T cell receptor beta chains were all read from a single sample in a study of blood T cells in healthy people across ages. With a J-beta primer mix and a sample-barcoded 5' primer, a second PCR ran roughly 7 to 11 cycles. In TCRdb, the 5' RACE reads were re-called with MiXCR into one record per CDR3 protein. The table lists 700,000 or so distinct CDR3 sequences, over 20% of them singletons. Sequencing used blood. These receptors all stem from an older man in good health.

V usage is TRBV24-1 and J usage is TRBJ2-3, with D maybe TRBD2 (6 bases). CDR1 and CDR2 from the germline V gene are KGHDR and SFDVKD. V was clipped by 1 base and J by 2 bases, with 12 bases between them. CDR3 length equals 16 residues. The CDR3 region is CATSDLTAGITDTQYF. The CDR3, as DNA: TGTGCCACCAGTGATTTAACAGCGGGCATCACAGATACGCAGTATTTT.

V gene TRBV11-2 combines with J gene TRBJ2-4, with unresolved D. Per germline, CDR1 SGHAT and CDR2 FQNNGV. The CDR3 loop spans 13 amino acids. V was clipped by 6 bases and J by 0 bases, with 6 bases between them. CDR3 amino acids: CASRMLAKNIQYF. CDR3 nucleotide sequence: TGTGCCAGCAGAATGCTAGCCAAAAACATTCAGTACTTC.

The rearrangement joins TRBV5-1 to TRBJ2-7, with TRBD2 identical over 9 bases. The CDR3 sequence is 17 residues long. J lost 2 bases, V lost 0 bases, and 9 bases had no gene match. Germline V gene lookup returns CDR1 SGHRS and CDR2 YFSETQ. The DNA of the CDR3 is TGCGCCAGCAGCTTGGAGCCCTCTAGCGGGGTTACCTACGAGCAGTACTTC. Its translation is CASSLEPSSGVTYEQYF.

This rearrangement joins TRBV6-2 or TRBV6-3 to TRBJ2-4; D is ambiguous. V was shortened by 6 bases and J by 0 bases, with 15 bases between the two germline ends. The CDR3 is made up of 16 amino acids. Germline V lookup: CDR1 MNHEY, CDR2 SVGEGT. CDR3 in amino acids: CASRPTLSLAKNIQYF. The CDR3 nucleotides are TGTGCCAGCAGACCTACCCTATCCCTAGCCAAAAACATTCAGTACTTC.

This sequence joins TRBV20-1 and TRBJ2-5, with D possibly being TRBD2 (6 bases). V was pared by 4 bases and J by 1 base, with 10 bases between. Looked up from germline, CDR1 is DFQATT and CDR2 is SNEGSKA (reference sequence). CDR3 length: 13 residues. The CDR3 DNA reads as TGCAGTGCTAACTGGGACTTCCAAGAGACCCAGTACTTC. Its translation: CSANWDFQETQYF.

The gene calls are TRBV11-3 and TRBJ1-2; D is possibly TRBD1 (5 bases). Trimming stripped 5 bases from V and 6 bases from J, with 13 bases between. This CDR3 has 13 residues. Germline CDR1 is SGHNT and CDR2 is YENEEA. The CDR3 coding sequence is TGTGCCAGCAGCCATAACAGGAAAAATGGCTACACCTTC. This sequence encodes CASSHNRKNGYTF.

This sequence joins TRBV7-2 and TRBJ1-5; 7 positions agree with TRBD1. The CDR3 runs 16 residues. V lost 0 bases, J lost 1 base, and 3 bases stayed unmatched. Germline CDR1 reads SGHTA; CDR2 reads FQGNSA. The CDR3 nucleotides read TGTGCCAGCAGCTTAGCGGGGACAGTAAGCAATCAGCCCCAGCATTTT. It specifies CASSLAGTVSNQPQHF.

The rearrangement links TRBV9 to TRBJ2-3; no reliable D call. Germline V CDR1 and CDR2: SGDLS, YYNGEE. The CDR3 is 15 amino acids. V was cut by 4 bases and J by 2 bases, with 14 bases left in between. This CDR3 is CASSLVNRNTDTQYF. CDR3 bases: TGTGCCAGCAGCCTCGTGAATAGGAACACAGATACGCAGTATTTT.

CDR3 amino acids: CASSLVGRLSTDTQYF. The CDR3 DNA reads TGTGCCAGCAGCTTAGTGGGGCGTCTTAGCACAGATACGCAGTATTTT. This chain joins TRBV7-2 and TRBJ2-3, with D tentatively TRBD1 (5 bases). Germline assignment: CDR1 SGHTA and CDR2 FQGNSA. CDR3 length: 16 residues. The V end lost 1 base, the J end lost 0 bases, and 11 bases lay between the germline ends. Complete variable domain (other parts from reference TRBV7-2 and TRBJ2-3): GAGVSQSPSNKVTEKGKDVELRCDPISGHTALYWYRQSLGQGLEFLIYFQGNSAPDKSGLPSDRFSAERTGGSVSTLTIQRTQQEDSAVYLCASSLVGRLSTDTQYFGPGTRLTVL.

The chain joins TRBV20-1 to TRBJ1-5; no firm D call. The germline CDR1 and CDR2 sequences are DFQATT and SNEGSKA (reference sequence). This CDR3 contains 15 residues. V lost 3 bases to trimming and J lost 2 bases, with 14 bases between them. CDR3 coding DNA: TGCAGTGCTAGTAATCGAATTTTTGGCAATCAGCCCCAGCATTTT. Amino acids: CSASNRIFGNQPQHF.

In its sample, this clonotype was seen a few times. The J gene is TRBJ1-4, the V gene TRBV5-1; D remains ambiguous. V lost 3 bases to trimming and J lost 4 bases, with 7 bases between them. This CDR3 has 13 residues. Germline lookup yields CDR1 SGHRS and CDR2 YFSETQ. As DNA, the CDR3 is TGCGCCAGCAGCTATGATGATAATGAAAAACTGTTTTTT. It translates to CASSYDDNEKLFF. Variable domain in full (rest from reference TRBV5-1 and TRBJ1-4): KAGVTQTPRYLIKTRGQQVTLSCSPISGHRSVSWYQQTPGQGLQFLFEYFSETQRNKGNFPGRFSGRQFSNSRSEMNVSTLELGDSALYLCASSYDDNEKLFFGSGTQLSVL.

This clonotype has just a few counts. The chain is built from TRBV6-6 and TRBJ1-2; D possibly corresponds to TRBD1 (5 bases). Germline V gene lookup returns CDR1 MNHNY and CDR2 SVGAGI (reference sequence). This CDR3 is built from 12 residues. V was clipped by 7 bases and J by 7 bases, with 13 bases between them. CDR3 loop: CASTTGGRGYTF. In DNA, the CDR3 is TGTGCCAGCACCACGGGGGGACGTGGCTACACCTTC.

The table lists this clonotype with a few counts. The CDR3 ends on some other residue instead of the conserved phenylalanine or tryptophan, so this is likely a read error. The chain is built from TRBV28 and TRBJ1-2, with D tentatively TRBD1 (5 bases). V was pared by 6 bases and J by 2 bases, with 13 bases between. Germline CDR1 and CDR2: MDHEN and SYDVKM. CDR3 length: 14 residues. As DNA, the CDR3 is TGTGCCAGCAGCCTATTATGGGGGAACTATGGCTACACCCTC. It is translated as CASSLLWGNYGYTL.

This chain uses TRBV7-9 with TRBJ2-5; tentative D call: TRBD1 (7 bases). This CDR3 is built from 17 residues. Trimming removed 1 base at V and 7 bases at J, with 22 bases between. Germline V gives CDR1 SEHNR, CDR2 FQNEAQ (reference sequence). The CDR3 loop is CASSLGGGQAFGGTQYF. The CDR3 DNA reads TGTGCCAGCAGCTTAGGCGGAGGACAGGCCTTCGGGGGGACCCAGTACTTC.

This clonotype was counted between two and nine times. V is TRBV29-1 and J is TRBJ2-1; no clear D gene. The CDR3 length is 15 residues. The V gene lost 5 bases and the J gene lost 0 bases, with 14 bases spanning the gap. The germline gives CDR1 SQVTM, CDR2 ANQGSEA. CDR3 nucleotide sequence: TGCAGCGTTCGGGCTGGGAATCCCTCCTACAATGAGCAGTTCTTC. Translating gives CSVRAGNPSYNEQFF.

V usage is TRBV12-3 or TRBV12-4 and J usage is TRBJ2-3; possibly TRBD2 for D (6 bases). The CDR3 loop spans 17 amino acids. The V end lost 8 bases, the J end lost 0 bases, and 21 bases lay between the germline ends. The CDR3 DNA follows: TGTGCCAGCGCAATTAGCGGATACCACGAAAGCACAGATACGCAGTATTTT. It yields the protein CASAISGYHESTDTQYF.

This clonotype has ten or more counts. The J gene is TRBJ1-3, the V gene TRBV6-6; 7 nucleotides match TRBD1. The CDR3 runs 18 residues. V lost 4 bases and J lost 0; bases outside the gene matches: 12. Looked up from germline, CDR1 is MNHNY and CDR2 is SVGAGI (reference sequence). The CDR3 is CASSWGGQKGGSGNTIYF. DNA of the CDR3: TGTGCCAGCAGTTGGGGGGGACAGAAGGGAGGCTCTGGAAACACCATATATTTT.

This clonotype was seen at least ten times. CDR3 DNA: TGCAGCGTCAGGGAGGGAGCTTTTGAAAAACTGTTTTTT. It translates to CSVREGAFEKLFF. The V gene is TRBV29-1, the J gene TRBJ1-4; D may be TRBD1 (5 bases). Germline lookup yields CDR1 SQVTM and CDR2 ANQGSEA. Trimming cost V 6 bases and J 7 bases, with 15 bases left between them. The CDR3 covers 13 residues.

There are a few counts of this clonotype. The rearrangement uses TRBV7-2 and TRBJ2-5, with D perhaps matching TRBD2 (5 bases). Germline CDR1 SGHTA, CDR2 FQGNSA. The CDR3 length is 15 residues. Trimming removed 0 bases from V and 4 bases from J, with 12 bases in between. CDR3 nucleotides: TGTGCCAGCAGCTTAGCCGTACTAGTGACAGAGACCCAGTACTTC. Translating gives CASSLAVLVTETQYF.

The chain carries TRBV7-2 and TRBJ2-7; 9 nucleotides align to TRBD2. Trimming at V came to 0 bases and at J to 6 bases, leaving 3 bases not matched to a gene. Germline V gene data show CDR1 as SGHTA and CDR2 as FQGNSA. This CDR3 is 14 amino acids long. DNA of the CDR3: TGTGCCAGCAGCTTAGCGGCTAGCGGGGTCGAGCAGTACGTC. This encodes CASSLAASGVEQYV.

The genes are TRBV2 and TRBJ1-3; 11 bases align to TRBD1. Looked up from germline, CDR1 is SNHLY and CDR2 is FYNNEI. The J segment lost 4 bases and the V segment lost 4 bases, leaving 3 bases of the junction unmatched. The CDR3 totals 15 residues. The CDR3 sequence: CASSGTGGRGNTIYF. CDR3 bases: TGTGCCAGCAGTGGGACAGGGGGCCGAGGAAACACCATATATTTT. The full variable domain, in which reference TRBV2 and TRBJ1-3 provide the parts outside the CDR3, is EPEVTQTPSHQVTQMGQEVILRCVPISNHLYFYWYRQILGQKVEFLVSFYNNEISEKSEIFDDQFSVERPDGSNFTLKIRSTKLEDSAMYFCASSGTGGRGNTIYFGEGSWLTVV.

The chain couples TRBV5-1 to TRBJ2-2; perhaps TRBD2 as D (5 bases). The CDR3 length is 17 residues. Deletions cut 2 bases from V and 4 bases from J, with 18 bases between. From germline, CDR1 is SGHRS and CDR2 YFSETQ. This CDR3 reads CASSFRFPARGTGELFF. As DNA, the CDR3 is TGCGCCAGCAGCTTTAGGTTTCCTGCCCGGGGCACCGGGGAGCTGTTTTTT.

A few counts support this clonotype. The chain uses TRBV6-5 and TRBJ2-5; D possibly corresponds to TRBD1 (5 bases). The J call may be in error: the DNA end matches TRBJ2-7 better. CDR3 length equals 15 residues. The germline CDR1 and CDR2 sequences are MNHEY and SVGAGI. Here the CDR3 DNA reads TGTGCCAGCAGTTACTCGTACAGGATTGCCTACGAGCAGTACTTC. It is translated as CASSYSYRIAYEQYF.

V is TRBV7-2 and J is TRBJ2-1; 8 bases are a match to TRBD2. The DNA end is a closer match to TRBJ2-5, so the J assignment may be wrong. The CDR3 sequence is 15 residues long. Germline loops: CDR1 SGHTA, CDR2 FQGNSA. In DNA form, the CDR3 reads TGTGCCAGCAGCTTAGCGCTAGCGGGCCGGGAGACCCAGTACTTC. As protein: CASSLALAGRETQYF.

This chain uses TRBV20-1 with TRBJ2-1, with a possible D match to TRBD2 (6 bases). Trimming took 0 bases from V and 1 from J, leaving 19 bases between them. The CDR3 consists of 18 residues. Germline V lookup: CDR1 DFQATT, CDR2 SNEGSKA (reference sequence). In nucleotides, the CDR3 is TGCAGTGCTAGAGATCCCACCGTTTCGGGAGATTCCTACAATGAGCAGTTCTTC. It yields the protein CSARDPTVSGDSYNEQFF.

In nucleotides, the CDR3 is TGCGCCAGCAGCCCGCGACAGGGGACTTACGAGCAGTACTTC. Translating gives CASSPRQGTYEQYF. The genes are TRBV5-1 and TRBJ2-7; TRBD1 matches at 8 bases. The CDR3 totals 14 residues. The J segment lost 4 bases and the V segment lost 4 bases, leaving 7 bases of the junction unmatched. The germline V gene has CDR1 SGHRS and CDR2 YFSETQ.

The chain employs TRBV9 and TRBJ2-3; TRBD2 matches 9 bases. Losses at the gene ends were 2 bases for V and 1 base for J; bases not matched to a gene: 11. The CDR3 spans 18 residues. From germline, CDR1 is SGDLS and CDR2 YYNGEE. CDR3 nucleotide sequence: TGTGCCAGCAGCGTGAGAGCGGGGGGCCCTGGGGGCACAGATACGCAGTATTTT. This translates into CASSVRAGGPGGTDTQYF.

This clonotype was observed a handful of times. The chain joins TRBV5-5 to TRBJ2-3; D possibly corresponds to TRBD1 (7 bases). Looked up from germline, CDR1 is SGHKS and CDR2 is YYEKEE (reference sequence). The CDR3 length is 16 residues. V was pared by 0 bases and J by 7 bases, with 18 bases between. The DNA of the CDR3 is TGTGCCAGCAGCTTGGGGCCGGCAGGGGGGTTGAATACGCAGTATTTT. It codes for CASSLGPAGGLNTQYF.

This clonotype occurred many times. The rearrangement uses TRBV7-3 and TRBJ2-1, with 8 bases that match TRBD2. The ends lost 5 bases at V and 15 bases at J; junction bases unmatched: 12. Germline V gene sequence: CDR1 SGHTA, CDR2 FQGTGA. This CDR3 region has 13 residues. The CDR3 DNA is TGTGCCAGCAGCGCCAACGGTGGGACTAGTCCGTTCTTC. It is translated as CASSANGGTSPFF. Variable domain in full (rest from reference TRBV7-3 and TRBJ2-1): GAGVSQTPSNKVTEKGKYVELRCDPISGHTALYWYRQSLGQGPEFLIYFQGTGAADDSGLPNDRFFAVRPEGSVSTLKIQRTERGDSAVYLCASSANGGTSPFFGPGTRLTVL.

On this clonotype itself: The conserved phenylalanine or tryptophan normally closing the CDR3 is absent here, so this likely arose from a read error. This CDR3 is CASSFDSSYNSPLHL. CDR3 bases: TGCGCCAGCAGCTTCGACAGCTCCTATAATTCACCCCTCCACTTG. This chain links TRBV5-1 with TRBJ1-6; tentatively, D is TRBD1 (5 bases). Trimming left V 2 bases short and J 0 bases short, with 6 bases between. CDR1 and CDR2 (germline): SGHRS, YFSETQ. This CDR3 region has 15 residues.

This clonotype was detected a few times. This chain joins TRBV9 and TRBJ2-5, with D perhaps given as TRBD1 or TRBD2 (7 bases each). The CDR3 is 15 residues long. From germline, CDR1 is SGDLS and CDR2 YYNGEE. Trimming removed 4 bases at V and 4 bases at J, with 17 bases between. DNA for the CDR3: TGTGCCAGCAGCTTTACATCAGGGGGGGGAGAGACCCAGTACTTC. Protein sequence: CASSFTSGGGETQYF.

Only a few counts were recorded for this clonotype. For the CDR3, the DNA is TGCAGTGCTAGCTGGGACAGGGTAGAATATGGCTACACCTTC. Encoded protein: CSASWDRVEYGYTF. V and J are TRBV20-1 and TRBJ1-2; 9 positions match TRBD1. Germline V gene lookup returns CDR1 DFQATT and CDR2 SNEGSKA (reference sequence). The CDR3 has 14 residues. J gave up 5 bases and V 3 bases, and 7 bases lay outside the gene matches.